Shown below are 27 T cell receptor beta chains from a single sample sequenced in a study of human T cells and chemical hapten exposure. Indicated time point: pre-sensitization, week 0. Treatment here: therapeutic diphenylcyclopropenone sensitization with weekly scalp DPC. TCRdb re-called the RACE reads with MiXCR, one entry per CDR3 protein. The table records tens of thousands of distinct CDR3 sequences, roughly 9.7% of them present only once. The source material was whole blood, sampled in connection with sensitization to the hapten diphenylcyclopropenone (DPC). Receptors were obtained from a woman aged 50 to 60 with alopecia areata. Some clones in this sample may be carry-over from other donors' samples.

CDR3 nucleotide sequence: TGTGCCAGCAGCTTCTCCCCGAAGACTAGCGGGAGTCCTGGGAATGAGCAGTTCTTC. Its translation is CASSFSPKTSGSPGNEQFF. This chain uses TRBV4-2 with TRBJ2-1; 12 bases line up with TRBD2. J was trimmed by 7 bases and V by 5 bases; bases with no gene match: 18. Germline lookup yields CDR1 LGHNA and CDR2 YNFKEQ. The CDR3 spans 19 residues.

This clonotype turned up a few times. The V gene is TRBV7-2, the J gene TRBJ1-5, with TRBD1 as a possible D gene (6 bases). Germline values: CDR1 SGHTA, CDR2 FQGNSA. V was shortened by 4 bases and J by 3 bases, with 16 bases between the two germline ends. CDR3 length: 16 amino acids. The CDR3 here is CASSSRPQGSNQPQHF. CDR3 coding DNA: TGTGCCAGCAGCTCCAGACCACAGGGATCCAATCAGCCCCAGCATTTT.

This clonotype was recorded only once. The CDR3 DNA reads TGTGCCAGCAGCTTGGAACCTTATGGCTACACCTTC. Translation gives CASSLEPYGYTF. The V call is TRBV5-6, the J call TRBJ1-2; no clear D gene. Germline CDR1 and CDR2: SGHDT and YYEEEE. The CDR3 contains 12 residues. Trimming shortened V by 0 bases and J by 5 bases, and 5 bases separated the two germline ends.

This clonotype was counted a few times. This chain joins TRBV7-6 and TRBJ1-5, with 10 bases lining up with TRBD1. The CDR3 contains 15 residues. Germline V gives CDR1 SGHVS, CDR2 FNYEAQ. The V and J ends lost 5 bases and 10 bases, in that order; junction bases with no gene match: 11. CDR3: CASSPGTGELQPQHF. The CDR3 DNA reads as TGTGCCAGCAGCCCCGGGACAGGGGAACTCCAACCCCAGCATTTT.

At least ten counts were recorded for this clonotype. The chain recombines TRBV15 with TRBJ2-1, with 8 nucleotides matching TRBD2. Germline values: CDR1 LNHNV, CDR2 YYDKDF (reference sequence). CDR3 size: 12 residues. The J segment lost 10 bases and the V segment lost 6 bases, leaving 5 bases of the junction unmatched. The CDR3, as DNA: TGTGCCACCAGGGACGCGGGGGGCGAGCAGTTCTTC. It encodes CATRDAGGEQFF.

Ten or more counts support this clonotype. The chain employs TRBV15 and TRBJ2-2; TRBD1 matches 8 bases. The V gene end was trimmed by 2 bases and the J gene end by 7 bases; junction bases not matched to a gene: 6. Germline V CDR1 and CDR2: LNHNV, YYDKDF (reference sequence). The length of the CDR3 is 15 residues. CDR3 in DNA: TGTGCCACCAGCAGAAGCAGGGGGCAAGGCGGGGAGCTGTTTTTT. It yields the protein CATSRSRGQGGELFF.

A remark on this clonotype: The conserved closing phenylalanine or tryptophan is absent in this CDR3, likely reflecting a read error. This chain's CDR3 is CANSLSSGHTDTQYS. DNA for the CDR3: TGTGCCAACAGCTTATCTAGCGGACACACAGATACGCAGTATTCT. The chain carries TRBV7-2 and TRBJ2-3, with 7 bases aligning to TRBD2. Germline V gene lookup returns CDR1 SGHTA and CDR2 FQGNSA. The CDR3 length is 15 residues.

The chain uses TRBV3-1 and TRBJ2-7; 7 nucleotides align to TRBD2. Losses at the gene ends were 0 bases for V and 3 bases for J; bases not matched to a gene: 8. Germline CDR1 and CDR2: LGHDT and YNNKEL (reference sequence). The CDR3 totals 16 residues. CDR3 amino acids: CASSQEGRATLYEQYF. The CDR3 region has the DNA TGTGCCAGCAGCCAAGAGGGGAGGGCAACCCTCTACGAGCAGTACTTC.

CDR3: CASSVAQTSGQETQYF. The CDR3 DNA is TGTGCCAGCAGCGTAGCTCAGACTAGCGGACAAGAGACCCAGTACTTC. The chain couples TRBV9 to TRBJ2-5; 9 bases line up with TRBD2. V shed 0 bases, J shed 2 bases, and the junction held 5 bases outside the gene matches. This CDR3 has 16 residues. The germline CDR1 and CDR2 sequences are SGDLS and YYNGEE.

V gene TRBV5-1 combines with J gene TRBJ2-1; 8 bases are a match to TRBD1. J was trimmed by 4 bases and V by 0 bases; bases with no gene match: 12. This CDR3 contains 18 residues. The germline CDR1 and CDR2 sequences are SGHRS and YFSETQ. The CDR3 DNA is TGCGCCAGCAGCTTGGGTGAGCTCGGACAGGGCAAATACAATGAGCAGTTCTTC. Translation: CASSLGELGQGKYNEQFF.

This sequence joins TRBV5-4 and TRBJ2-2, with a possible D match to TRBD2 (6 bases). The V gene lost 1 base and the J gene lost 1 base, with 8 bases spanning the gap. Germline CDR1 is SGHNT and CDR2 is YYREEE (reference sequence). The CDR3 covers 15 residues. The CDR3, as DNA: TGTGCCAGCAGCTTGACGCGGGGGAACACCGGGGAGCTGTTTTTT. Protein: CASSLTRGNTGELFF.

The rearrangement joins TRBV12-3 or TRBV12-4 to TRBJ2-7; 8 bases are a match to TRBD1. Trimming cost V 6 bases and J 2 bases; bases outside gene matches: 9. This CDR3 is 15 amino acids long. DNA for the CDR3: TGTGCCAGCAGCACCGGGACAGGACCCCCCTACGAGCAGTACTTC. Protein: CASSTGTGPPYEQYF.

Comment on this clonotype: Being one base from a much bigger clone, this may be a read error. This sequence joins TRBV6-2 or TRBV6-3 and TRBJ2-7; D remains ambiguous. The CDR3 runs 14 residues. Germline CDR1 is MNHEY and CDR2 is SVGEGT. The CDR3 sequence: CANSYSTPSYEQYF. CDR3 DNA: TGTGCCAACAGTTACTCGACACCTTCCTACGAGCAGTACTTC.

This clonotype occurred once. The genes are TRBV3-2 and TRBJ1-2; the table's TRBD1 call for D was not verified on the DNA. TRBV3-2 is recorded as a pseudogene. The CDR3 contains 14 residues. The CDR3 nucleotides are TGTGCCAGCAGCCAAGGATCCAGGGCTGGGGGCTACACCTTC. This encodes CASSQGSRAGGYTF.

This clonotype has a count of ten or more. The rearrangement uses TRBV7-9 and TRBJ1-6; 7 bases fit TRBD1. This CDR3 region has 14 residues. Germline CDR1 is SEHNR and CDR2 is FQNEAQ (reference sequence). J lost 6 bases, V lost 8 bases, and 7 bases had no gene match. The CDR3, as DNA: TGTGCCAGCCGCCGGGACAGCGTTAATTCACCCCTCCACTTT. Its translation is CASRRDSVNSPLHF. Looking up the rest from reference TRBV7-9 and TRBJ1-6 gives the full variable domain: DTGVSQNPRHKITKRGQNVTFRCDPISEHNRLYWYRQTLGQGPEFLTYFQNEAQLEKSRLLSDRFSAERPKGSFSTLEIQRTEQGDSAMYLCASRRDSVNSPLHFGNGTRLTVT.

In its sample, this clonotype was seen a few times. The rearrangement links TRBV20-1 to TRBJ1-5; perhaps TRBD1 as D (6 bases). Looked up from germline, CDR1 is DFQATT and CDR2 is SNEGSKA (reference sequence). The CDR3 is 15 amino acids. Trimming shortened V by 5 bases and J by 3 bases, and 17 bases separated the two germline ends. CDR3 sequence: CSARTATQSNQPQHF. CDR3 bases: TGCAGTGCTCGGACAGCAACCCAGTCCAATCAGCCCCAGCATTTT.

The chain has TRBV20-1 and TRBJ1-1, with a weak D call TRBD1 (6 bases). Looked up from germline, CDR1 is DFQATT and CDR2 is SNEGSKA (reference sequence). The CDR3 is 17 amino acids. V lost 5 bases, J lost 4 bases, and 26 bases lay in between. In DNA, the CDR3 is TGCAGTGCTCCCTCCCCCGAAACAGGGACCCTGAGCACTGAAGCTTTCTTT. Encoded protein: CSAPSPETGTLSTEAFF.

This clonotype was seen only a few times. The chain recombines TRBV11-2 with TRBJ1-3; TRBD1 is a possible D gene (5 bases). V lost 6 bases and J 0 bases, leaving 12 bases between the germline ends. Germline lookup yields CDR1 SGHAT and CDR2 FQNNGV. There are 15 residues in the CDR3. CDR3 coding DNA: TGTGCCAGCAGTATTGGGACTAGCTCTGGAAACACCATATATTTT. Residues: CASSIGTSSGNTIYF.

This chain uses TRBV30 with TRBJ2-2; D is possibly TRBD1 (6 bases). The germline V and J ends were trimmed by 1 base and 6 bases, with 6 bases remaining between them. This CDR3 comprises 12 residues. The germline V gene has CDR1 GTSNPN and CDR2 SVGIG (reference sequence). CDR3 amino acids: CAWSAGAGELFF. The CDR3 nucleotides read TGTGCCTGGAGTGCAGGGGCCGGGGAGCTGTTTTTT.

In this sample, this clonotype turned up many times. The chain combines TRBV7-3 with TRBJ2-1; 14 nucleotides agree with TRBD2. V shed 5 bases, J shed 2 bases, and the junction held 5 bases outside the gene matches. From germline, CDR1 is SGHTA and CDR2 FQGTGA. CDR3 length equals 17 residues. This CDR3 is CASSPRTSGRPYNEQFF. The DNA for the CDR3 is TGTGCCAGCAGCCCCCGGACTAGCGGGAGGCCCTACAATGAGCAGTTCTTC. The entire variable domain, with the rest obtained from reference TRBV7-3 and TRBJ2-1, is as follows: GAGVSQTPSNKVTEKGKYVELRCDPISGHTALYWYRQSLGQGPEFLIYFQGTGAADDSGLPNDRFFAVRPEGSVSTLKIQRTERGDSAVYLCASSPRTSGRPYNEQFFGPGTRLTVL.

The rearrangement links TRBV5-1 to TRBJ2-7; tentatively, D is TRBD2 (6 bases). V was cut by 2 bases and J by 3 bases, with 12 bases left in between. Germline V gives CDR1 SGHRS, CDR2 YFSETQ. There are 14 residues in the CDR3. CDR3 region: CASSFMPGDYEQYF. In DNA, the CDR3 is TGCGCCAGCAGCTTTATGCCGGGAGACTACGAGCAGTACTTC.

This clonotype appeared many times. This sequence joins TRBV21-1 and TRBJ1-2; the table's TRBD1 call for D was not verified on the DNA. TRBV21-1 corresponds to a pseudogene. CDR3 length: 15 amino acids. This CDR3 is CASSRMAGKGYGYTF. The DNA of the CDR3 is TGTGCCAGCAGCAGGATGGCAGGGAAGGGCTATGGCTACACCTTC.

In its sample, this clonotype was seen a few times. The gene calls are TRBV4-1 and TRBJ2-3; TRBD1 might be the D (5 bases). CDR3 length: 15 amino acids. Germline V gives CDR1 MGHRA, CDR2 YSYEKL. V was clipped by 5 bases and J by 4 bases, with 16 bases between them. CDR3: CASSKGMTDPDTQYF. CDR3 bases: TGCGCCAGCAGCAAGGGGATGACAGATCCAGATACGCAGTATTTT.

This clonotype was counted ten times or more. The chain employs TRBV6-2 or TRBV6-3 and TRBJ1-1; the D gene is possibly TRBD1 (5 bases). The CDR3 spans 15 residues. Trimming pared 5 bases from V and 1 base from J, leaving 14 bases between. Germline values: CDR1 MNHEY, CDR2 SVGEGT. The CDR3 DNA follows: TGTGCCAGCAGTAGCTTCAGGGTGAGGAACACTGAAGCTTTCTTT. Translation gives CASSSFRVRNTEAFF.

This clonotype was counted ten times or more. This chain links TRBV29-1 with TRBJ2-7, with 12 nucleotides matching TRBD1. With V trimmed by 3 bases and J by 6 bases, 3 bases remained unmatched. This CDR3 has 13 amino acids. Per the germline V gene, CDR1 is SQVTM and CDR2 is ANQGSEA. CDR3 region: CSVEGQGAGEQYF. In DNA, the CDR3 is TGCAGCGTTGAGGGACAGGGGGCGGGCGAGCAGTACTTC.

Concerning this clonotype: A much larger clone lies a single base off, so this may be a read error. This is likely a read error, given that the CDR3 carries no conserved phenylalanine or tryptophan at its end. The DNA for the CDR3 is TGTGCCTGGAGACCTAACTATGGCTACACCTCC. Protein sequence: CAWRPNYGYTS. This rearrangement joins TRBV30 to TRBJ1-2; D gene uncertain. The CDR3 extends over 11 amino acids. Trimming stripped 3 bases from V and 0 bases from J, with 2 bases between. CDR1 and CDR2 from the germline V gene are GTSNPN and SVGIG (reference sequence).

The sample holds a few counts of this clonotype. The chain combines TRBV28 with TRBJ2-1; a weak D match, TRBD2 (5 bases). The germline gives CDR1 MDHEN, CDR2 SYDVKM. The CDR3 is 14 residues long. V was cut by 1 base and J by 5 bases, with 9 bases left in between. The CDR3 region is CASSLFGLHNEQFF. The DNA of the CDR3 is TGTGCCAGCAGTTTATTTGGACTCCACAATGAGCAGTTCTTC. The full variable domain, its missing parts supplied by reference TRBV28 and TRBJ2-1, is DVKVTQSSRYLVKRTGEKVFLECVQDMDHENMFWYRQDPGLGLRLIYFSYDVKMKEKGDIPEGYSVSREKKERFSLILESASTNQTSMYLCASSLFGLHNEQFFGPGTRLTVL.